This TCR beta chain originates from a study of blood T cell repertoires in COVID-19 (TCRdb year 2020). Looking at the study overall: Samples from collaborators originated in the United States, Italy and Spain and spanned both the acute and convalescent phases of COVID-19. The material from the prospective study consisted of cDNA or gDNA derived from T cells, B-cell-depleted T cells, or PBMCs. The dataset comprised deeply sampled blood TCRbeta repertoires from subjects exposed to, actively infected with, or recovered from COVID-19. The repertoires were released in a freely available public database meant as a resource for research on the immune response to SARS-CoV-2. The samples were drawn from the first 160 participants of the ongoing ImmuneRACE study and from 1,200 or so subjects provided by 6 global collaborators. Nearly every sample came with metadata listing a de-identified subject ID, COVID-19 status, age in years and sex. HLA class I and class II types, where available, came from metadata supplied by the sample provider rather than from assay-based typing.

Overall results and qualifications from the work: The quantity of clinical and demographic metadata differed by source and by participant and was supplied without curation.

Each collaborating institution followed its own protocols to collect whole blood in K2EDTA tubes. For TCRbeta analysis, collaborator samples were shipped as frozen whole blood, as isolated PBMCs, or as DNA extracted from either sample type. The immunoSEQ Assay, a bias-controlled multiplex PCR, was used to amplify TCRbeta CDR3 regions from genomic DNA. On the authors' methods: The number of nucleated cells in each sample was estimated by amplification of reference gene primers within the assay. Sequence reads were collapsed and filtered to measure the absolute abundance of every unique TCRbeta CDR3 rearrangement. For each sample, productive Simpson clonality was calculated as the square root of Simpson's diversity index over productive rearrangements. TCRdb provides this immuneACCESS table in a form limited to in-frame rearrangements. Some clones are lacking; in checked studies, under half of them reflect an unresolved V gene, and why the rest are absent is not known. V and J calls plus clone size are reproduced from that table; the DNA served to infer D and trimming. Across this sample there are 100,000 to 150,000 clones, with about 81% seen only once. Approximately 18% of the sample goes to the ten largest clones.

V drops 0 bases and J drops 5 bases, leaving 16 bases in between. In the germline V gene (reference sequence), CDR1 corresponds to LGHDT and CDR2 to YNNKEL. CDR3 length: 17 amino acids, cysteine to phenylalanine. Only the CDR3 portion is preserved as DNA: 51 bases, with reading frame beginning at the first base. As concerns this clone: No cognate antigen has been identified for it. No base qualities exist here, and no much larger clone lies one base off it.

The chain is assembled from TRBV3-1 (or the pseudogene TRBV3-2) and TRBJ2-2, with TRBD2 perhaps the D gene, on 6 matching bases. The sequenced sample consisted of peripheral blood. The TCR comes from a woman older than 75 with acute or convalescent COVID-19. The nucleotide sequence reads TGTGCCAGCAGCCAAGATTGGGAGGCCGACCATACCGGGGAGCTGTTTTTT. This sequence encodes CASSQDWEADHTGELFF.